This note documents a single TCR beta chain sequence. The antigen is not known. This CDR3 has 13 amino acids. CDR1 SGHRS and CDR2 YFSETQ come from the germline V gene. Unmatched junction bases numbered 5, after V lost 4 bases and J lost 8 bases. This specimen belongs to a study of cytomegalovirus exposure and HLA in healthy donors. Study-level points and caveats: Apart from CMV serostatus, no immune exposure information was available. A later analysis linked more than 15,000 TCR beta sequences to HLA alleles at 0.05 false discovery rate. Clonal expansion, a later analysis showed, was greater in HLA-associated TCR beta chains than in equally common others. Later on, a genetic analysis was performed. It linked a missense variant in DCLRE1C with V- and J-gene trimming of TCR beta.

PCR employed 60 Vbeta and 13 Jbeta primers. Here immunoSEQ multiplex PCR was the method, and the copy in TCRdb shows in-frame clones only, minus some. The data contain around 150,000 clones, about 71% of them seen just once; the ten biggest clones take up about 2.9%. The clonotype comes from a middle-aged woman in good health and CMV-seropositive. This chain connects TRBV5-1 to TRBJ1-4; TRBD1 matches at 7 bases. Material for sequencing was PBMCs. The CDR3 spells CASSLLQGEKLFF. CDR3 nucleotide sequence: TGCGCCAGCAGCCTTTTACAGGGGGAAAAACTGTTTTTT.